This T cell receptor (beta chain) originates from a study of naive and memory T cell subsets. Whole blood, roughly 2.4 ml, came from adult healthy volunteers. An oligonucleotide containing a UMI was ligated to the 3' end of TCR cDNA. Blood and skin TCR RNA was reverse transcribed with alpha and beta constant primers. MiXCR, run by TCRdb on the 5' RACE reads, gives a single entry per CDR3 protein. The data hold about 20,000 distinct CDR3 sequences, with around 3.9% observed a single time. J lost 5 bases, V lost 5 bases, and 3 bases had no gene match. This CDR3 spans 13 amino acids. In germline, CDR1 is SGHTA, CDR2 FQGNSA. This clonotype showed up many times.

The sequence derives from a male donor in good health. The chain recombines TRBV7-2 with TRBJ1-5; 7 bases map to TRBD1. The CDR3 reads CASSEQGYQPQHF. The CDR3 DNA is TGTGCCAGCAGCGAACAGGGGTATCAGCCCCAGCATTTT.